This passage covers 5 T cell receptor beta chains from one sample sequenced in a study of blood T cells in healthy people across ages. Next came a second PCR, run for about 6 to 12 cycles, which used a sample-barcoded 5' primer along with a J-beta primer mix. TCRdb called the 5' RACE reads again in MiXCR, with one record for every CDR3 protein. The table has fewer than 2,000,000 distinct CDR3 sequences, about 31% seen once. The sequencing input was blood. The receptors shown here come from a woman in her twenties or thirties in good health.

The V call is TRBV7-2, the J call TRBJ2-7; the D gene could be TRBD1 or TRBD2 (5 bases each). This CDR3 has 15 residues. The V end was cut by 0 bases, the J end by 0 bases, with 9 bases between. Germline loops: CDR1 SGHTA, CDR2 FQGNSA. CDR3 in amino acids: CASSLATGPSYEQYF. The CDR3 nucleotides read TGTGCCAGCAGCTTAGCAACGGGGCCCTCCTACGAGCAGTACTTC.

As concerns this clonotype: A much more abundant neighbour one base away suggests this may be a read error. This chain joins TRBV9 and TRBJ2-3, with D possibly being TRBD2 (6 bases). The CDR3 covers 14 residues. Germline CDR1 reads SGDLS; CDR2 reads YYNGEE. CDR3 DNA: TGTGCCAACAGCGTAACGGGGGACACAGATACGCAGTATTTT. It codes for CANSVTGDTDTQYF.

The chain combines TRBV15 with TRBJ2-1, with D unresolved. The CDR3 has 14 amino acids. Germline V gene lookup returns CDR1 LNHNV and CDR2 YYDKDF (reference sequence). The V end lost 0 bases, the J end lost 5 bases, and 8 bases lay between the germline ends. The CDR3 DNA reads TGTGCCACCAGCAGAGACCTGCCGCACAATGAGCAGTTCTTC. Amino acids: CATSRDLPHNEQFF.

This chain links TRBV6-4 with TRBJ2-3; a weak D match, TRBD1 (7 bases). CDR1 MRHNA and CDR2 SNTAGT come from the germline V gene. V lost 3 bases to trimming and J lost 6 bases, with 16 bases between them. The CDR3 has 15 residues. CDR3 protein: CASSELGGGVDTQYF. In DNA, the CDR3 is TGTGCCAGCAGTGAGCTAGGAGGGGGCGTGGATACGCAGTATTTT.

On this clonotype: One junction end does not reproduce the germline sequence, and a read error may be involved. V gene TRBV5-1 combines with J gene TRBJ2-1, with a possible D match to TRBD2 (5 bases). This CDR3 comprises 16 residues. Germline V lookup: CDR1 SGHRS, CDR2 YFSETQ. CDR3 amino acids: CASSPASLGSHNEQFF. The CDR3 bases are TGCGCCAGCAGCCCTGCTAGCTTAGGCTCCCACAATGAGCAGTTCTTC.